The entry below describes one T cell receptor beta chain. This record comes from a study of T cell responses to AZD1222 COVID-19 vaccine. CDR1 and CDR2 (germline): MNHEY, SVGAGI. The V gene lost 8 bases and the J gene lost 4 bases, with 17 bases spanning the gap. The CDR3 extends over 14 amino acids. Using immunoSEQ multiplex PCR, the repertoire was profiled, and TCRdb retains in-frame clones only, with some absent. The table has some 150,000 clones, around 90% seen once; the top ten hold under 3.5%. The sequence was obtained from an adult in good health. The genes are TRBV6-5 and TRBJ1-1; D may be TRBD1 (5 bases). Sequencing used peripheral blood, obtained on day 0 of AZD1222 vaccination. The CDR3 DNA reads TGTGCCAGCTGTCAGGGAAGTCCGATCACTGAAGCTTTCTTT. Translating gives CASCQGSPITEAFF.